Listed below are T cell receptor beta chains from one sample, sequenced in a study of shared clonotypes between healthy human individuals. This table comes from immunoSEQ multiplex PCR, and its TCRdb copy is limited to in-frame clones, with some not included. Of approximately 2.4 million clones detected, 90% to 96% appear once; the ten largest clones hold 0.1% to 0.15%. Sequencing input: naive CD4+ T cells sorted from blood. The receptors shown here come from a man aged 18 to 30 in good health. Each CDR3 is given without its conserved first and last residue.

TRBV6-6,TRBJ2-5,ASSYEGKTQY
TRBV6-5,TRBJ1-1,ASRSPNTEAF
TRBV2,TRBJ1-6,ASRSDRGGSPLH
TRBV5-6,TRBJ1-1,ASSEGTEAF
TRBV19,TRBJ2-7,ASSAPGTATSYEQY
TRBV10-2,TRBJ2-3,ASSDVGRTDTQY
TRBV7-6,TRBJ2-1,ASSLGTAVGRNEQF
TRBV7-7,TRBJ2-2,ASSPRTSGVPGELF
TRBV4-2,TRBJ1-5,ASRKDRDNNQPQH
TRBV6-1,TRBJ1-1,ASKANTEAF
TRBV5-1,TRBJ1-1,ASSSNLGSLPF
TRBV30,TRBJ1-3,AWGGGAGNTIY
TRBV5-1,TRBJ2-5,ASSLGGLQETQY
TRBV7-3,TRBJ2-1,ASSLMSQGNEQF
TRBV5-4,TRBJ1-6,ASSSYKGDYNSPLH
TRBV4-1,TRBJ1-5,ASSLEGANNQPQH
TRBV7-9,TRBJ2-3,ASSRIRLDTQY
TRBV5-1,TRBJ2-1,ASSLAAGASYNEQF
TRBV9,TRBJ2-2,ASSVEGQGTGELF
TRBV5-1,TRBJ1-1,ASSSRQGNTEAF
TRBV7-9,TRBJ2-2,ASRRQGSTGELF
TRBV6-5,TRBJ2-7,ASTRAGGRYEQY
TRBV6-6,TRBJ2-2,ASRTGGNTGELF
TRBV6-6,TRBJ1-5,ASSYDGYSNQPQH
TRBV29-1,TRBJ2-2,SVRSGETGELF
TRBV18,TRBJ1-5,ASSPEAGGNQPQH
TRBV10-3,TRBJ2-5,AISPGGGETQY
TRBV2,TRBJ2-3,ASLLTSGGTDTQY
TRBV20-1,TRBJ1-2,SASHGYT
TRBV7-9,TRBJ1-5,ASSKAGTGGGPQH
TRBV27,TRBJ2-3,ASRRLAGGPTDTQY
TRBV28,TRBJ1-1,ASSSTFKGSNTEAF
TRBV4-1,TRBJ1-5,ASSQDGQGSNQPQH
TRBV7-9,TRBJ1-4,ASSPDMTQLF
TRBV10-1,TRBJ2-1,ASSESTRAEQF
TRBV30,TRBJ2-3,AWDDRNKQY
TRBV19,TRBJ1-1,ASWDPSLGSTEAF
TRBV7-9,TRBJ2-3,ASSFGSTDTQY
TRBV6-5,TRBJ2-5,ASNPRKTQY
TRBV6-5,TRBJ1-6,ASSYFKDSPLH
TRBV6-5,TRBJ1-5,ASSYVTQPQH
TRBV28,TRBJ2-1,ASRGGGLGYNEQF
TRBV4-1,TRBJ2-1,ASSRNRDRDDNEQF
TRBV9,TRBJ1-2,ASSRTDSYYGYT
TRBV7-9,TRBJ2-3,ASTLSAVTDTQY
TRBV7-2,TRBJ2-1,ASSLRSSYNEQF
TRBV5-1,TRBJ1-5,ASSLGGGEQPQH
TRBV6-5,TRBJ2-3,ASTSGRGGDTQY
TRBV18,TRBJ1-6,ASSPRQGNNSPLH
TRBV18,TRBJ1-4,ASSPRGRSQTGGGEKLF
TRBV11-2,TRBJ2-7,ASSPGQARHEQY
TRBV9,TRBJ1-4,ASSVGPGPSEKLF
TRBV11-2,TRBJ1-4,ASSLGTGVPNEKLF
TRBV7-9,TRBJ2-7,ASSLGGLYEQY
TRBV6-5,TRBJ1-2,ASSRQGVLPGYT
TRBV2,TRBJ2-7,ASRSGTSAYEQY
TRBV18,TRBJ2-1,ASSPAGGRNEQF
TRBV6-1,TRBJ1-5,ASLLTGPEPQH